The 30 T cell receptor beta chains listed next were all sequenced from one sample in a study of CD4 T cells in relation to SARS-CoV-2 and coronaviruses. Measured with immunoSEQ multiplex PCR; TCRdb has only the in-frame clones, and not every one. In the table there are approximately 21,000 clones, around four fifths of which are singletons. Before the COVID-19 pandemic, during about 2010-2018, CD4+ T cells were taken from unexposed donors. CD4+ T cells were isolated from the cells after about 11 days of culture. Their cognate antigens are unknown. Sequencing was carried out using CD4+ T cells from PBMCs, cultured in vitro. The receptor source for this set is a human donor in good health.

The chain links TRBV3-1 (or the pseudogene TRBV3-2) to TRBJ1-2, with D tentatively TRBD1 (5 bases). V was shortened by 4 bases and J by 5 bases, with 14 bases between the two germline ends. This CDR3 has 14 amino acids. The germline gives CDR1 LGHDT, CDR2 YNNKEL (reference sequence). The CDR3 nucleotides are TGTGCCAGCAGCCCCCTCGGGGGGAAGTATGGCTACACCTTC. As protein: CASSPLGGKYGYTF.

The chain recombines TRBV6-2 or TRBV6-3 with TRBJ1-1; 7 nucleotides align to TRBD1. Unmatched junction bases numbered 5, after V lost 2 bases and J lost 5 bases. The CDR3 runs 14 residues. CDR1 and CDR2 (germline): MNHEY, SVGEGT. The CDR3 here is CASSYATGATEAFF. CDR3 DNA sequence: TGTGCCAGCAGTTACGCTACAGGGGCTACTGAAGCTTTCTTT.

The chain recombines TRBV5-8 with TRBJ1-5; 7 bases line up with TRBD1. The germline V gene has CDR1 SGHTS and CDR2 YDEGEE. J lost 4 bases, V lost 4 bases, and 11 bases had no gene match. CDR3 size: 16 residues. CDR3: CASSRAQQGMNQPQHF. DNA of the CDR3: TGTGCCAGCAGCCGGGCCCAACAGGGGATGAATCAGCCCCAGCATTTT.

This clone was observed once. The CDR3 here is CASSQDLRRARTGELFF. The CDR3 DNA reads TGTGCCAGCAGCCAAGATCTAAGGAGGGCAAGAACCGGGGAGCTGTTTTTT. The gene calls are TRBV4-2 and TRBJ2-2, with D perhaps matching TRBD2 (6 bases). V was pared by 0 bases and J by 5 bases, with 16 bases between. This CDR3 spans 17 amino acids. CDR1 is LGHNA and CDR2 is YNFKEQ in the germline V gene.

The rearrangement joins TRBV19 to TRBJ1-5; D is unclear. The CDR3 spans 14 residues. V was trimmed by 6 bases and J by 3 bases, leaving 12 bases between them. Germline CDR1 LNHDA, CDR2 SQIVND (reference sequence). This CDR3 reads CASRPPPFNQPQHF. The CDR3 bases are TGTGCCAGTAGGCCGCCCCCTTTCAATCAGCCCCAGCATTTT.

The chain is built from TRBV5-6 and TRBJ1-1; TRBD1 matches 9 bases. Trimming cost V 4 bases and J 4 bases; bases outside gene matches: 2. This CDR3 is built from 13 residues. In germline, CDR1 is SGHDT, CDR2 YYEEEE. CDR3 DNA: TGTGCCAGCAGCCAGACAGGGGGCACTGAAGCTTTCTTT. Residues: CASSQTGGTEAFF.

CDR3 region: CASSHTDTQYF. As DNA, the CDR3 is TGTGCCAGCAGCCACACAGATACGCAGTATTTT. The rearrangement links TRBV3-1 (or the pseudogene TRBV3-2) to TRBJ2-3, with D uncertain. The CDR3 is 11 amino acids. CDR1 and CDR2 from the germline V gene are LGHDT and YNNKEL (reference sequence). V was trimmed by 3 bases and J by 2 bases, leaving 0 bases between them.

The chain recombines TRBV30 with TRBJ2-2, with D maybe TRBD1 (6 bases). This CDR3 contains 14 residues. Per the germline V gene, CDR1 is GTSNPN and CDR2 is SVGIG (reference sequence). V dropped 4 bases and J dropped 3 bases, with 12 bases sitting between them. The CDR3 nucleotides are TGTGCCTGGAACCGGGACACTTACACCGGGGAGCTGTTTTTT. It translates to CAWNRDTYTGELFF.

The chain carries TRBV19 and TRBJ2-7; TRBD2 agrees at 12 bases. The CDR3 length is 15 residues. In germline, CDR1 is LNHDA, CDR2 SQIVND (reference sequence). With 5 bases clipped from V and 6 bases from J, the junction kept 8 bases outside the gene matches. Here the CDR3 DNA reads TGTGCCAGTAGTTACGCTAGCGGGAGGGTAAGCGAGCAGTACTTC. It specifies CASSYASGRVSEQYF.

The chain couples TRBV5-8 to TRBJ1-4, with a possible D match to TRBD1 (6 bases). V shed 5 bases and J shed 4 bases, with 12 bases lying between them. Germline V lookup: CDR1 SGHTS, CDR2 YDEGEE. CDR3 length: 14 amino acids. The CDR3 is CASRNRARNEKLFF. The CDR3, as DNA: TGTGCCAGCAGAAACAGGGCCCGTAATGAAAAACTGTTTTTT.

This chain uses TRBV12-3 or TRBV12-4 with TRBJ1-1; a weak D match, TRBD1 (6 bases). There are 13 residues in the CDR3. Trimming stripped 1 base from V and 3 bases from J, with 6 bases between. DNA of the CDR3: TGTGCCAGCAGTTTAGACAGGGACACTGAAGCTTTCTTT. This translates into CASSLDRDTEAFF.

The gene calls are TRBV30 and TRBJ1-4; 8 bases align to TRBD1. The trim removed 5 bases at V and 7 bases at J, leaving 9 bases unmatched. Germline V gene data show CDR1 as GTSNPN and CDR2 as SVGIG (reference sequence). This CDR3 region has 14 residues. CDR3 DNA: TGTGCCTGGGGACAGGGCGTAGGAAGTGAAAAACTGTTTTTT. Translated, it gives CAWGQGVGSEKLFF.

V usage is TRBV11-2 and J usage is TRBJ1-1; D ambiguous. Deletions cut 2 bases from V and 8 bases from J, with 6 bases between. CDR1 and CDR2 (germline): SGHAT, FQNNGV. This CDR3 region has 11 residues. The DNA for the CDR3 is TGTGCCAGCAGCTTAAGGTCAGAAGCTTTCTTT. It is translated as CASSLRSEAFF. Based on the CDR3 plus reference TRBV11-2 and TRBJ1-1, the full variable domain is EAGVAQSPRYKIIEKRQSVAFWCNPISGHATLYWYQQILGQGPKLLIQFQNNGVVDDSQLPKDRFSAERLKGVDSTLKIQPAKLEDSAVYLCASSLRSEAFFGQGTRLTVV.

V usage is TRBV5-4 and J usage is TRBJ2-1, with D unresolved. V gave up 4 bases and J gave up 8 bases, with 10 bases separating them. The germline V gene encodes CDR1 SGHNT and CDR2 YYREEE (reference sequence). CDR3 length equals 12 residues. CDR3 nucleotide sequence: TGTGCCAGCAGCCAGGCAGGCTATGAGCAGTTCTTC. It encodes CASSQAGYEQFF.

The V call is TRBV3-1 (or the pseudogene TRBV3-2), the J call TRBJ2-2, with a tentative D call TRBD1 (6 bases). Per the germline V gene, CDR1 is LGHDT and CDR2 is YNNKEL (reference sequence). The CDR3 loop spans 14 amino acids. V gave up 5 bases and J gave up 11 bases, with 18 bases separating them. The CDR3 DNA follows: TGTGCCAGCAGCGAGATCTCAGGGGCCGCTGAGCTGTTTTTT. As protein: CASSEISGAAELFF.

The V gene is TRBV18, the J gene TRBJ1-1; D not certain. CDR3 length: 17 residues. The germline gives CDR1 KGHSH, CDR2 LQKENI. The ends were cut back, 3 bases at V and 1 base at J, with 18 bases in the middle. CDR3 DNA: TGTGCCAGCTCACCCCCAACCGGTGCGGCCCCGAACACTGAAGCTTTCTTT. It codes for CASSPPTGAAPNTEAFF. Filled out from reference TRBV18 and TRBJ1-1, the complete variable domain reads NAGVMQNPRHLVRRRGQEARLRCSPMKGHSHVYWYRQLPEEGLKFMVYLQKENIIDESGMPKERFSAEFPKEGPSILRIQQVVRGDSAAYFCASSPPTGAAPNTEAFFGQGTRLTVV.

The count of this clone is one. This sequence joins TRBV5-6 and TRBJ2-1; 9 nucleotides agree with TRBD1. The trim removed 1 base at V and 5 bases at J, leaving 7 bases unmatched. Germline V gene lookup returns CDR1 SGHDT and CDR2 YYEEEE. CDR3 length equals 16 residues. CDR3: CASSLNAGQGDNEQFF. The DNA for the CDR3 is TGTGCCAGCAGCTTGAATGCGGGACAGGGTGACAATGAGCAGTTCTTC.

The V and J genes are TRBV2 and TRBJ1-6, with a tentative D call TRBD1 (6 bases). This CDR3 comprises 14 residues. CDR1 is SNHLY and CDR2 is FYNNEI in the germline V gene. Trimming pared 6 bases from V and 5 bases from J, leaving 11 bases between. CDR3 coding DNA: TGTGCCAGCAGACGGACAGCCGATAATTCACCCCTCCACTTT. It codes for CASRRTADNSPLHF.

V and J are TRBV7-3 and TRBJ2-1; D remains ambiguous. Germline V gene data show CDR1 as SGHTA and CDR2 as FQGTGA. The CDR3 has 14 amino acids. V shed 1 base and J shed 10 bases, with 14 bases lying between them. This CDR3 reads CASSLMEGHPEQFF. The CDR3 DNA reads TGTGCCAGCAGCTTAATGGAAGGGCATCCCGAGCAGTTCTTC.

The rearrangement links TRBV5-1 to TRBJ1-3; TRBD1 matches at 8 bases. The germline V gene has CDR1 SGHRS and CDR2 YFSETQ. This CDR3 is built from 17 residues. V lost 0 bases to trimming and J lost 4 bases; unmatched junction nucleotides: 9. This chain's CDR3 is CASSLGVVRGRGNTIYF. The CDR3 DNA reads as TGCGCCAGCAGCTTGGGGGTAGTCAGGGGGCGAGGAAACACCATATATTTT.

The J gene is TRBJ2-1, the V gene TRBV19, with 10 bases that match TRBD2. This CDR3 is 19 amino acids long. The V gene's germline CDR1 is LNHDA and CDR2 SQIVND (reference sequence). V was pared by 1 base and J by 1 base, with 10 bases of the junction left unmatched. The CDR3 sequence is CASSIGSSGSAWSYNEQFF. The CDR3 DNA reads TGTGCCAGTAGTATAGGATCTAGCGGGAGCGCCTGGTCCTACAATGAGCAGTTCTTC.

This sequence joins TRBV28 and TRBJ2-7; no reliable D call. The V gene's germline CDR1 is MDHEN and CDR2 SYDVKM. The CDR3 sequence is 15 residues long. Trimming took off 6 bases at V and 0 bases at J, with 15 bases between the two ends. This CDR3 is CASSSPSRYSYEQYF. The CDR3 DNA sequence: TGTGCCAGCAGCTCCCCCTCGCGGTACTCCTACGAGCAGTACTTC.

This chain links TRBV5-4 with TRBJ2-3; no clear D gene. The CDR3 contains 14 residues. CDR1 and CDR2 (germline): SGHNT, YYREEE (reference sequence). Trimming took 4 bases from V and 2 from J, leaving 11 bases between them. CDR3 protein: CASSGRRATDTQYF. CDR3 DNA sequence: TGTGCCAGCAGCGGGCGTAGAGCCACAGATACGCAGTATTTT.

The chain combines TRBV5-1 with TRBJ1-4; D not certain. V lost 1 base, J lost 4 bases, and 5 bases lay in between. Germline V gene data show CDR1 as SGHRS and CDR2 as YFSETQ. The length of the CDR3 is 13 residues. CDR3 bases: TGCGCCAGCAGCTTGCTCCGTAATGAAAAACTGTTTTTT. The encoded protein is CASSLLRNEKLFF.

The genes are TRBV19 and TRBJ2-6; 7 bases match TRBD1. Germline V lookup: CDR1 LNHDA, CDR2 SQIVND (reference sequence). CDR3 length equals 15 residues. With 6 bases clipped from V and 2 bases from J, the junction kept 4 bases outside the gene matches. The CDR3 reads CASRNRGAGANVLTF. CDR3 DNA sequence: TGTGCCAGTAGGAACAGGGGAGCTGGGGCCAACGTCCTGACTTTC.

CDR3 nucleotides: TGTGCCAGCAGCCCTACATCCAGGACAGGGGTGTGGGAGACCCAGTACTTC. Residues: CASSPTSRTGVWETQYF. This rearrangement joins TRBV7-8 to TRBJ2-5; 9 nucleotides match TRBD1. The CDR3 consists of 17 residues. The V and J ends lost 5 bases and 5 bases, in that order; junction bases with no gene match: 15. Germline CDR1 is SGHVS and CDR2 is FQNEAQ. Full variable domain (outside the CDR3, taken from reference TRBV7-8 and TRBJ2-5): GAGVSQSPRYKVAKRGQDVALRCDPISGHVSLFWYQQALGQGPEFLTYFQNEAQLDKSGLPSDRFFAERPEGSVSTLKIQRTQQEDSAVYLCASSPTSRTGVWETQYFGPGTRLLVL.

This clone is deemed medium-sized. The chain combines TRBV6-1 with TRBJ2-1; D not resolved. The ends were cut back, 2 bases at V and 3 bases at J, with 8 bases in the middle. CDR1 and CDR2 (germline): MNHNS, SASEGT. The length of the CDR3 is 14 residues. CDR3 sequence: CASSEFSSYNEQFF. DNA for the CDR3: TGTGCCAGCAGTGAATTTTCCAGCTACAATGAGCAGTTCTTC.

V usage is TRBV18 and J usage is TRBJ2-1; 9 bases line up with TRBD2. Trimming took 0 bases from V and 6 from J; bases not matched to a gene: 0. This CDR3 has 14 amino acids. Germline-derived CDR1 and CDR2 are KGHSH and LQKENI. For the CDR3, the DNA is TGTGCCAGCTCACCACCTAGCGGGAGCAATGAGCAGTTCTTC. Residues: CASSPPSGSNEQFF. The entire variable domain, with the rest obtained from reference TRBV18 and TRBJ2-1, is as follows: NAGVMQNPRHLVRRRGQEARLRCSPMKGHSHVYWYRQLPEEGLKFMVYLQKENIIDESGMPKERFSAEFPKEGPSILRIQQVVRGDSAAYFCASSPPSGSNEQFFGPGTRLTVL.

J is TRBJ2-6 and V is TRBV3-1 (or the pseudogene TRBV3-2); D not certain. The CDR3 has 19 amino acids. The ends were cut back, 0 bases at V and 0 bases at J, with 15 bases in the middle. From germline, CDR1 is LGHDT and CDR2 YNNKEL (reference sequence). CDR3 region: CASSQDWGSFRSGANVLTF. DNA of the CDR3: TGTGCCAGCAGCCAAGACTGGGGTTCGTTCCGCTCTGGGGCCAACGTCCTGACTTTC.

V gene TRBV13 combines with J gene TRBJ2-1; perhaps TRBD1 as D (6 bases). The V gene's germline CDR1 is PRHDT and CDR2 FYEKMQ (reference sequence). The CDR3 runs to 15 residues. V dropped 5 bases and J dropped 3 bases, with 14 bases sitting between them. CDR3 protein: CASSPRDTLYNEQFF. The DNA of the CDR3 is TGTGCCAGCAGCCCCCGGGACACACTCTACAATGAGCAGTTCTTC.